This entry lists 27 T cell receptor beta chains sequenced from one sample in a study of T cells expressing NK-cell markers. After re-calling the 5' RACE reads, TCRdb lists one entry per CDR3 protein, DNA absent. This repertoire includes fewer than 25,000 distinct CDR3 sequences. Sequencing was done on a sample of blood T cells: a sorted CD56 or NKG2C T cell subset, CD4+ or CD8+ T cells, or bulk PBMC T cells (not recorded which). These receptor sequences come from a man aged 18-70 years in good health.

V is TRBV6-2 or TRBV6-3 and J is TRBJ1-2; TCRdb's D gene call, TRBD1, goes unchecked for lack of DNA. Germline CDR1 and CDR2: MNHEY and SVGEGT. The CDR3 spans 17 residues. Here the CDR3 reads CASSYSSEGTQEYGYTF.

The chain couples TRBV6-1 to TRBJ2-2; TCRdb calls TRBD1, which cannot be checked without DNA. The V gene's germline CDR1 is MNHNS and CDR2 SASEGT. This CDR3 is 17 amino acids long. The CDR3 loop reads CASKPMAGTGGTGELFF.

The rearrangement uses TRBV5-8 and TRBJ2-3; TCRdb picks TRBD1, but there is no DNA to check that call. CDR1 SGHTS and CDR2 YDEGEE come from the germline V gene. The length of the CDR3 is 16 residues. The CDR3: CASSLPGQGATDTQYF. Together with reference TRBV5-8 and TRBJ2-3, the CDR3 gives the full variable domain: EAGVTQSPTHLIKTRGQQATLRCSPISGHTSVYWYQQALGLGLQFLLWYDEGEERNRGNFPPRFSGRQFPNYSSELNVNALELEDSALYLCASSLPGQGATDTQYFGPGTRLTVL.

The chain links TRBV6-2 or TRBV6-3 to TRBJ2-2; TCRdb returns TRBD1, unconfirmable since there is no DNA. The CDR3 is made up of 16 amino acids. In germline, CDR1 is MNHEY, CDR2 SVGEGT. Here the CDR3 reads CASSYAGSPGTGELFF.

V usage is TRBV7-2 and J usage is TRBJ1-5. The germline V gene has CDR1 SGHTA and CDR2 FQGNSA. The CDR3 consists of 15 residues. The CDR3 loop reads CASSPTAQTNQPQHF.

The chain couples TRBV6-1 to TRBJ2-5; TCRdb's D call of TRBD1 is untestable without DNA. The CDR3 has 13 amino acids. The germline V gene has CDR1 MNHNS and CDR2 SASEGT. Here the CDR3 reads CASKGQNQETQYF.

The V gene is TRBV13, the J gene TRBJ2-2. Germline values: CDR1 PRHDT, CDR2 FYEKMQ (reference sequence). The CDR3 consists of 11 residues. CDR3 sequence reads: CASSFTGELFF. The full variable domain, rest sourced from reference TRBV13 and TRBJ2-2, is AAGVIQSPRHLIKEKRETATLKCYPIPRHDTVYWYQQGPGQDPQFLISFYEKMQSDKGSIPDRFSAQQFSDYHSELNMSSLELGDSALYFCASSFTGELFFGEGSRLTVL.

The chain has TRBV28 and TRBJ1-5. Per germline, CDR1 MDHEN and CDR2 SYDVKM. The CDR3 has 14 amino acids. CDR3 amino acids: CASRVVQGHQPQHF.

The chain links TRBV19 to TRBJ2-7; TCRdb proposes TRBD1, but this gene call is untestable without DNA. There are 14 residues in the CDR3. Looked up from germline, CDR1 is LNHDA and CDR2 is SQIVND (reference sequence). The CDR3 sequence is CASSMGQGPYEQYF.

The chain is built from TRBV7-9 and TRBJ1-1. This CDR3 contains 15 residues. Germline values: CDR1 SEHNR, CDR2 FQNEAQ (reference sequence). CDR3 in amino acids: CASSFQQTEQTEAFF.

The chain uses TRBV7-2 and TRBJ1-2. This CDR3 is 11 amino acids long. Germline-derived CDR1 and CDR2 are SGHTA and FQGNSA. Here the CDR3 reads CASRVNYGYTF.

V is TRBV10-3 and J is TRBJ2-1; TCRdb designates TRBD2, a call that cannot be tested without DNA. Germline V CDR1 and CDR2: ENHRY, SYGVKD. This CDR3 contains 16 residues. This CDR3 is CAISTLAGSSYNEQFF.

The genes are TRBV10-3 and TRBJ1-6. Germline CDR1 is ENHRY and CDR2 is SYGVKD. The CDR3 length is 13 residues. This CDR3 is CAISVQENSPLHF.

The V call is TRBV30, the J call TRBJ2-3; no DNA is available, so the TRBD1 call from TCRdb remains unchecked. CDR1 is GTSNPN, CDR2 SVGIG, per germline (reference sequence). There are 17 residues in the CDR3. The CDR3 is CAWSPFGGPPSTDTQYF.

The chain combines TRBV20-1 with TRBJ2-7; TCRdb selects TRBD1, and the lack of DNA leaves this call unchecked. CDR1 is DFQATT, CDR2 SNEGSKA, per germline (reference sequence). The CDR3 has 13 amino acids. CDR3 sequence reads: CSGTPGQIYEQYF.

According to its frequency, this clonotype is medium-sized (0.01 to 0.1%). The chain recombines TRBV27 with TRBJ2-1. Looked up from germline, CDR1 is MNHEY and CDR2 is SMNVEV (reference sequence). The CDR3 has 13 amino acids. CDR3 region: CASSLLGDNEQFF.

V and J are TRBV6-5 and TRBJ2-5; TCRdb lists TRBD1, though no DNA is available to test this call. This CDR3 is built from 15 residues. Germline V lookup: CDR1 MNHEY, CDR2 SVGAGI. CDR3 sequence reads: CASSYSGGQRETQYF.

This rearrangement joins TRBV7-2 to TRBJ2-5; lacking DNA, the TRBD2 call made by TCRdb goes unchecked. The CDR3 has 13 amino acids. Germline CDR1 is SGHTA and CDR2 is FQGNSA. CDR3 in amino acids: CASSFSLGETQYF.

The chain combines TRBV28 with TRBJ2-5. Germline loops: CDR1 MDHEN, CDR2 SYDVKM. The CDR3 covers 11 residues. CDR3 loop: CASSFGETQYF.

The chain recombines TRBV29-1 with TRBJ2-2; TCRdb picks TRBD1, but there is no DNA to check that call. This CDR3 is 14 amino acids long. The V gene's germline CDR1 is SQVTM and CDR2 ANQGSEA. The CDR3 here is CSVGTGQITGELFF.

The chain carries TRBV20-1 and TRBJ2-1; the TRBD2 assignment by TCRdb is unverifiable without DNA. The CDR3 length is 13 residues. CDR1 is DFQATT and CDR2 is SNEGSKA in the germline V gene (reference sequence). The CDR3 spells CRIQGLDYNEQFF.

This rearrangement joins TRBV3-1 to TRBJ1-6. Germline CDR1 and CDR2: LGHDT and YNNKEL (reference sequence). The CDR3 loop spans 13 amino acids. Here the CDR3 reads CASGTGGTAPLHF.

This CDR3 is CASSFYEGPNTGELFF. The chain uses TRBV7-9 and TRBJ2-2. Germline lookup yields CDR1 SEHNR and CDR2 FQNEAQ (reference sequence). The CDR3 is 16 residues long. The whole variable domain, remainder taken from reference TRBV7-9 and TRBJ2-2, is DTGVSQNPRHKITKRGQNVTFRCDPISEHNRLYWYRQTLGQGPEFLTYFQNEAQLEKSRLLSDRFSAERPKGSFSTLEIQRTEQGDSAMYLCASSFYEGPNTGELFFGEGSRLTVL.

The CDR3 sequence is CASSFRQGFHEQYF. This sequence joins TRBV12-3 or TRBV12-4 and TRBJ2-7. This CDR3 spans 14 amino acids.

V usage is TRBV20-1 and J usage is TRBJ1-5. The CDR3 has 15 amino acids. In germline, CDR1 is DFQATT, CDR2 SNEGSKA (reference sequence). CDR3 sequence: CSARDFSHSNQPQHF.

This chain joins TRBV7-8 and TRBJ2-5; TCRdb returns TRBD1, unconfirmable since there is no DNA. CDR1 SGHVS and CDR2 FQNEAQ come from the germline V gene. The CDR3 has 14 amino acids. The CDR3 is CASSRGRGQETQYF. Filled out from reference TRBV7-8 and TRBJ2-5, the complete variable domain reads GAGVSQSPRYKVAKRGQDVALRCDPISGHVSLFWYQQALGQGPEFLTYFQNEAQLDKSGLPSDRFFAERPEGSVSTLKIQRTQQEDSAVYLCASSRGRGQETQYFGPGTRLLVL.

The chain couples TRBV6-6 to TRBJ1-2; the D call from TCRdb, TRBD1, cannot be confirmed without DNA. Germline V CDR1 and CDR2: MNHNY, SVGAGI (reference sequence). The CDR3 length is 13 residues. The CDR3 protein is CASSYGTGKGYTF.